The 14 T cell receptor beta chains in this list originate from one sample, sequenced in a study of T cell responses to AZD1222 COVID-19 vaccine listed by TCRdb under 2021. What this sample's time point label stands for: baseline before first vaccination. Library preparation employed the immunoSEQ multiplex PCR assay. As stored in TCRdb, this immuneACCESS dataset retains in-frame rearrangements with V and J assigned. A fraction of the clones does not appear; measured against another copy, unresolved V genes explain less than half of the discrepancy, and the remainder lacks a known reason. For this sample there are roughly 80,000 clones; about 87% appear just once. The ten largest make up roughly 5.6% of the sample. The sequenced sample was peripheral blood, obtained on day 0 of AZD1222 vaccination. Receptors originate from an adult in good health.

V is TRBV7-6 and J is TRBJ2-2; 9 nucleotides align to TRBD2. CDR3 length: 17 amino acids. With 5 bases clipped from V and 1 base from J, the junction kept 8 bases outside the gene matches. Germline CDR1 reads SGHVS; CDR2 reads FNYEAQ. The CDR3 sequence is CASSPSPAGGNTGELFF. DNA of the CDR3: TGTGCCAGCAGCCCCAGCCCAGCGGGGGGGAACACCGGGGAGCTGTTTTTT.

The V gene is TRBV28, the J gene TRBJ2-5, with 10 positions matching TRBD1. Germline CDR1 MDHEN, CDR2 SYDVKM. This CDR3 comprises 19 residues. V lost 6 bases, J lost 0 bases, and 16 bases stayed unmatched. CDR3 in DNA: TGTGCCAGCAGCTACCCCGGGACAGGGGCCGTCTTATACCAAGAGACCCAGTACTTC. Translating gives CASSYPGTGAVLYQETQYF.

CDR3 in amino acids: CASQDRSSYEQYF. CDR3 bases: TGTGCCAGTCAAGACAGGAGCTCCTACGAGCAGTACTTC. The V call is TRBV5-6, the J call TRBJ2-7; tentative D call: TRBD1 (6 bases). CDR1 SGHDT and CDR2 YYEEEE come from the germline V gene. V lost 8 bases and J lost 0, with 12 bases in between. The CDR3 extends over 13 amino acids. Full variable domain (remainder filled in from reference TRBV5-6 and TRBJ2-7): DAGVTQSPTHLIKTRGQQVTLRCSPKSGHDTVSWYQQALGQGPQFIFQYYEEEERQRGNFPDRFSGHQFPNYSSELNVNALLLGDSALYLCASQDRSSYEQYFGPGTRLTVT.

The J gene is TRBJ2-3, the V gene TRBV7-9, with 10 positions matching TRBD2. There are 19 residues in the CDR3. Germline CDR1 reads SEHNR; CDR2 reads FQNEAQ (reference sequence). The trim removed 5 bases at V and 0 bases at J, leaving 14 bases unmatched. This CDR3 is CASSGRVAGGAFSTDTQYF. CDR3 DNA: TGTGCCAGCAGCGGTCGGGTAGCGGGGGGCGCCTTTAGCACAGATACGCAGTATTTT. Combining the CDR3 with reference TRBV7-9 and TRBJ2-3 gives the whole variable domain DTGVSQNPRHKITKRGQNVTFRCDPISEHNRLYWYRQTLGQGPEFLTYFQNEAQLEKSRLLSDRFSAERPKGSFSTLEIQRTEQGDSAMYLCASSGRVAGGAFSTDTQYFGPGTRLTVL.

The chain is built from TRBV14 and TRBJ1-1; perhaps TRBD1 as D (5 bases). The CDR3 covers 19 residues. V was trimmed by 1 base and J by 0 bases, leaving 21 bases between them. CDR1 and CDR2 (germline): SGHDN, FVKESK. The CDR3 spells CASSQGQRWGRRLNTEAFF. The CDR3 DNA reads TGTGCCAGCAGCCAAGGGCAAAGGTGGGGCCGTCGATTGAACACTGAAGCTTTCTTT. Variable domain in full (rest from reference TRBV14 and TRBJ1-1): EAGVTQFPSHSVIEKGQTVTLRCDPISGHDNLYWYRRVMGKEIKFLLHFVKESKQDESGMPNNRFLAERTGGTYSTLKVQPAELEDSGVYFCASSQGQRWGRRLNTEAFFGQGTRLTVV.

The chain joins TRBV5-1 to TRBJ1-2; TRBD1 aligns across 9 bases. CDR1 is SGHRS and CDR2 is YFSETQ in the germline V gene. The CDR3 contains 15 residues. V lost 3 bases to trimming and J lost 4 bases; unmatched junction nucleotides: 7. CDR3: CASSSQGAQAYGYTF. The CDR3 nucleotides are TGCGCCAGCAGCTCACAGGGGGCGCAGGCCTATGGCTACACCTTC. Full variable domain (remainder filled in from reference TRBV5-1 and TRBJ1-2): KAGVTQTPRYLIKTRGQQVTLSCSPISGHRSVSWYQQTPGQGLQFLFEYFSETQRNKGNFPGRFSGRQFSNSRSEMNVSTLELGDSALYLCASSSQGAQAYGYTFGSGTRLTVV.

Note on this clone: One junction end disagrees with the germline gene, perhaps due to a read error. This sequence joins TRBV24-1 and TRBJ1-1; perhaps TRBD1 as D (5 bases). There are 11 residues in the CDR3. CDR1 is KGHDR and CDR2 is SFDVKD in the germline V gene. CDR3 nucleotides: TGTGCCACCAGTGATTTGGGCCGAGGGGATTTT. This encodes CATSDLGRGDF.

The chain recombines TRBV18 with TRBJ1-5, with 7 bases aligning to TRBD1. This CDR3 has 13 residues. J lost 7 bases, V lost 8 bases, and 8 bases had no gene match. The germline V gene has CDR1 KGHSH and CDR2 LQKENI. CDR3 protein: CASGEGRGQPQHF. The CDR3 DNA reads TGTGCCAGCGGAGAGGGCAGGGGGCAGCCCCAGCATTTT.

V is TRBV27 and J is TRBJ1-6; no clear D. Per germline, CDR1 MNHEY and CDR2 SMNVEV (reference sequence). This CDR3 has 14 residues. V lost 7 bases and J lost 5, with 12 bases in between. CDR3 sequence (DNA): TGTGCCAGCAAAGGGATTTGGGATAATTCACCCCTCCACTTT. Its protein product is CASKGIWDNSPLHF.

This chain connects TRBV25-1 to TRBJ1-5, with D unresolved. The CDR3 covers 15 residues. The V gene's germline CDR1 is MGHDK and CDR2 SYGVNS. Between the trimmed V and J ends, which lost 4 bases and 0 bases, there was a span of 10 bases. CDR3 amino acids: CASSGTIHSNQPQHF. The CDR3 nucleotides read TGTGCCAGCAGTGGGACGATTCATAGCAATCAGCCCCAGCATTTT.

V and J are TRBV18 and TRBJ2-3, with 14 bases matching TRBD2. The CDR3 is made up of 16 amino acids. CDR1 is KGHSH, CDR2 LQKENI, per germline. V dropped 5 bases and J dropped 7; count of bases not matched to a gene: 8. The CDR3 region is CASSKQTSGGANTQYF. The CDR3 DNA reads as TGTGCCAGCTCAAAACAGACTAGCGGGGGGGCAAATACGCAGTATTTT.

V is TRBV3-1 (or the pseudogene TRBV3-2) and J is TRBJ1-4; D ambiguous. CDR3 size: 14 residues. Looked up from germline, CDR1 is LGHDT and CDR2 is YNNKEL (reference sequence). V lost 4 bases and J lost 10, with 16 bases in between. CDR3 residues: CASSPNNDRGKLFF. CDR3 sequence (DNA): TGTGCCAGCAGCCCTAACAACGACCGAGGAAAACTGTTTTTT.

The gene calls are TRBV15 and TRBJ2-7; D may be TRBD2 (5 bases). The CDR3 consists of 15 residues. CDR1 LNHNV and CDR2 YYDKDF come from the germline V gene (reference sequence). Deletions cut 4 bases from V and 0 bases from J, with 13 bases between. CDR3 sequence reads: CATSIPSGGSYEQYF. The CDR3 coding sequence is TGTGCCACCAGCATCCCCAGCGGCGGCTCCTACGAGCAGTACTTC.

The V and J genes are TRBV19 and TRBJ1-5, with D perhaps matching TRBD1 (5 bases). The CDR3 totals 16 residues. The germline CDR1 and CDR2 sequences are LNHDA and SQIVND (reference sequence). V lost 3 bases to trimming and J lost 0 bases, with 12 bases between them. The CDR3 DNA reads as TGTGCCAGTAGTATTTTCCCAGGGTATAGCAATCAGCCCCAGCATTTT. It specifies CASSIFPGYSNQPQHF. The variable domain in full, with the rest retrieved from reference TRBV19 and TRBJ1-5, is DGGITQSPKYLFRKEGQNVTLSCEQNLNHDAMYWYRQDPGQGLRLIYYSQIVNDFQKGDIAEGYSVSREKKESFPLTVTSAQKNPTAFYLCASSIFPGYSNQPQHFGDGTRLSIL.